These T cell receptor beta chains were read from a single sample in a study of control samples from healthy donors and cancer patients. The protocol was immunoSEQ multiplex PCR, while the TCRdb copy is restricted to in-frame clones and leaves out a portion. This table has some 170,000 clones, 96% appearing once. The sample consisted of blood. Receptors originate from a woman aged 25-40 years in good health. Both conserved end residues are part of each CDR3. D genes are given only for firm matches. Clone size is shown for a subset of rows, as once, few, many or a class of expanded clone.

cdr3_nt: TGCAGTGGACAGGGGGGTCGCGAGCAGTACTTC; cdr3_aa: CSGQGGREQYF; d_call: TRBD1; clone_size: .; j_call: TRBJ2-7; v_call: TRBV20-1
cdr3_nt: TGTGCCTGGAGTGTTGAGAAAGAACTGTTTTTT; cdr3_aa: CAWSVEKELFF; d_call: .; clone_size: .; j_call: TRBJ1-4; v_call: TRBV30
cdr3_nt: TGCGCCAGCAGCTTGGGGAACGGATACGAGCAGTACTTC; cdr3_aa: CASSLGNGYEQYF; d_call: .; clone_size: .; j_call: TRBJ2-7; v_call: TRBV5-1
cdr3_nt: TGTGCCAGCAGCTTAGTAGGGACAGGGAGTGAAAAACTGTTTTTT; cdr3_aa: CASSLVGTGSEKLFF; d_call: TRBD1; clone_size: .; j_call: TRBJ1-4; v_call: TRBV7-9
cdr3_nt: TGTGCCAGCAGCTTGGTACAGGGTGGGAACTATGGCTACACCTTC; cdr3_aa: CASSLVQGGNYGYTF; d_call: .; clone_size: .; j_call: TRBJ1-2; v_call: TRBV5-5
cdr3_nt: TGCGCCAGCAGTGTCGCCCCGGGACCTTTTTACGAGCAGTACTTC; cdr3_aa: CASSVAPGPFYEQYF; d_call: .; clone_size: once; j_call: TRBJ2-7; v_call: TRBV4-1
cdr3_nt: TGTGCCAGCTCACTGGGTCAGGCGGGGGCAGGAGATACGCAGTATTTT; cdr3_aa: CASSLGQAGAGDTQYF; d_call: .; clone_size: .; j_call: TRBJ2-3; v_call: TRBV18
cdr3_nt: TGTGCCAGTAGTATAGGGACAGGGGAAGGATACAATGAGCAGTTCTTC; cdr3_aa: CASSIGTGEGYNEQFF; d_call: TRBD1; clone_size: .; j_call: TRBJ2-1; v_call: TRBV19
cdr3_nt: TGCGCCAGCAGCCGGCAGCCAAACACCGGGGAGCTGTTTTTT; cdr3_aa: CASSRQPNTGELFF; d_call: .; clone_size: once; j_call: TRBJ2-2; v_call: TRBV5-1
cdr3_nt: TGTGCCAGTTGGGGCTCTGGAAACACCATATATTTT; cdr3_aa: CASWGSGNTIYF; d_call: .; clone_size: once; j_call: TRBJ1-3; v_call: TRBV19
cdr3_nt: TGTGCCAGCAGTTCCACAGGGATGGGGGCGAACACTGAAGCTTTCTTT; cdr3_aa: CASSSTGMGANTEAFF; d_call: .; clone_size: .; j_call: TRBJ1-1; v_call: TRBV28
cdr3_nt: TGTGCCACCAGCAGTAATGCCTTGTCCTACAATGAGCAGTTCTTC; cdr3_aa: CATSSNALSYNEQFF; d_call: .; clone_size: .; j_call: TRBJ2-1; v_call: TRBV15
cdr3_nt: TGCGCCAGCAGCCACGCCTTGACAGGGGTGGTCTATGGCTACACCTTC; cdr3_aa: CASSHALTGVVYGYTF; d_call: TRBD1; clone_size: .; j_call: TRBJ1-2; v_call: TRBV4-1
cdr3_nt: TGTGCCACCTCAGACAGGGGGGCCTACAATGAGCAGTTCTTC; cdr3_aa: CATSDRGAYNEQFF; d_call: TRBD1; clone_size: .; j_call: TRBJ2-1; v_call: TRBV27
cdr3_nt: TGTGCCAGCAGCCCGACAGGGGGTTTAAGCACAGATACGCAGTATTTT; cdr3_aa: CASSPTGGLSTDTQYF; d_call: TRBD1; clone_size: .; j_call: TRBJ2-3; v_call: TRBV3-1/TRBV3-2
cdr3_nt: TGTGCCAGCAGCTCCGGGACTAGCGGGAGGGCCACCAATGAGCAGTTCTTC; cdr3_aa: CASSSGTSGRATNEQFF; d_call: TRBD2; clone_size: .; j_call: TRBJ2-1; v_call: TRBV7-9
cdr3_nt: TGTGCCTGGAGGGACGGATCTTTGGCCGGGGAGCTGTTTTTT; cdr3_aa: CAWRDGSLAGELFF; d_call: .; clone_size: .; j_call: TRBJ2-2; v_call: TRBV30
cdr3_nt: TGTGCCAGCAGTGAGACAAGCAATCAGCCCCAGCATTTT; cdr3_aa: CASSETSNQPQHF; d_call: .; clone_size: few; j_call: TRBJ1-5; v_call: TRBV6-4
cdr3_nt: TGCAGTGCGAAGAGTAGGGATACGCAGTATTTT; cdr3_aa: CSAKSRDTQYF; d_call: .; clone_size: .; j_call: TRBJ2-3; v_call: TRBV20-1
cdr3_nt: TGCGCCAGCTACTCTACTCCGGGACAGGGAAACAACACCGGGGAGCTGTTTTTT; cdr3_aa: CASYSTPGQGNNTGELFF; d_call: TRBD1; clone_size: .; j_call: TRBJ2-2; v_call: TRBV5-1
cdr3_nt: TGCGCCAGCAGCCCGGGACAGGGGAGGACTGAAGCTTTCTTT; cdr3_aa: CASSPGQGRTEAFF; d_call: TRBD1; clone_size: .; j_call: TRBJ1-1; v_call: TRBV4-1
cdr3_nt: TGTGCCAGCGGGAGCTCTGGGGCCAACGTCCTGACTTTC; cdr3_aa: CASGSSGANVLTF; d_call: .; clone_size: .; j_call: TRBJ2-6; v_call: TRBV7-3
cdr3_nt: TGTGCCAGCAGCCGATGGACTAGCGGAACCAATGAGCAGTTCTTC; cdr3_aa: CASSRWTSGTNEQFF; d_call: TRBD2; clone_size: .; j_call: TRBJ2-1; v_call: TRBV9
cdr3_nt: TGTGCCAGCAGAGGAGAAACAGGGGCCACCGGGGAGCTGTTTTTT; cdr3_aa: CASRGETGATGELFF; d_call: TRBD1; clone_size: .; j_call: TRBJ2-2; v_call: TRBV2
cdr3_nt: TGTGCCTGGAGGACCTTGGACAGGAGAGGAGAAAAACTGTTTTTT; cdr3_aa: CAWRTLDRRGEKLFF; d_call: TRBD1; clone_size: .; j_call: TRBJ1-4; v_call: TRBV30
cdr3_nt: TGCAGTGCTAGTACGGGGGCCGGCTACGAGCAGTACTTC; cdr3_aa: CSASTGAGYEQYF; d_call: .; clone_size: .; j_call: TRBJ2-7; v_call: TRBV20-1
cdr3_nt: TGTGCCAGCAGGAACACAGGGGGTTTCAATTCACCCCTCCACTTT; cdr3_aa: CASRNTGGFNSPLHF; d_call: TRBD1; clone_size: .; j_call: TRBJ1-6; v_call: TRBV3-1/TRBV3-2
cdr3_nt: TGTGCCAGCAGTCTTGGGCAGGGTGAAAAACTGTTTTTT; cdr3_aa: CASSLGQGEKLFF; d_call: .; clone_size: many; j_call: TRBJ1-4; v_call: TRBV12-3/TRBV12-4
cdr3_nt: TGTGCCTGGAGCCAGGGAGGCGTGGAGCGCTACACCTTC; cdr3_aa: CAWSQGGVERYTF; d_call: .; clone_size: .; j_call: TRBJ1-2; v_call: TRBV30
cdr3_nt: TGTGCCAGCAGCTTAGGTACAGGGGGAAGCTCACCCCTCCACTTT; cdr3_aa: CASSLGTGGSSPLHF; d_call: TRBD1; clone_size: .; j_call: TRBJ1-6; v_call: TRBV7-8
cdr3_nt: TGTGCCAGCTCACCACAGGGAGGCAGCAATCAGCCCCAGCATTTT; cdr3_aa: CASSPQGGSNQPQHF; d_call: .; clone_size: .; j_call: TRBJ1-5; v_call: TRBV18
cdr3_nt: TGTGCCAGTCGAAATGGAGTAGCTGAGACCCAGTACTTC; cdr3_aa: CASRNGVAETQYF; d_call: .; clone_size: .; j_call: TRBJ2-5; v_call: TRBV6-5
cdr3_nt: TGCGCCAGCAGCCGGGGTAGCGGGGGCCGCCGAGAGACCCAGTACTTC; cdr3_aa: CASSRGSGGRRETQYF; d_call: TRBD2; clone_size: .; j_call: TRBJ2-5; v_call: TRBV4-1
cdr3_nt: TGTGCCAGCACTCCACAGGGAGCTGGAAACACCATATATTTT; cdr3_aa: CASTPQGAGNTIYF; d_call: .; clone_size: .; j_call: TRBJ1-3; v_call: TRBV25-1
cdr3_nt: TGTGCCAGCAGCCAACGGGCAGGGAGGGAAGAGACCCAGTACTTC; cdr3_aa: CASSQRAGREETQYF; d_call: TRBD2; clone_size: .; j_call: TRBJ2-5; v_call: TRBV3-1/TRBV3-2
cdr3_nt: TGTGCCAGCAGCCCAAGGAGGACAGGGCAAGATGAGCAGTTCTTC; cdr3_aa: CASSPRRTGQDEQFF; d_call: TRBD1; clone_size: .; j_call: TRBJ2-1; v_call: TRBV14
cdr3_nt: TGCGCCAGCAGCCAAGAGGGCGGGAACACTGAAGCTTTCTTT; cdr3_aa: CASSQEGGNTEAFF; d_call: .; clone_size: .; j_call: TRBJ1-1; v_call: TRBV4-1
cdr3_nt: TGTGCCAGCAGCTCAGGGACACCCTACAATGAGCAGTTCTTC; cdr3_aa: CASSSGTPYNEQFF; d_call: .; clone_size: .; j_call: TRBJ2-1; v_call: TRBV11-2
cdr3_nt: TGCGCCAGCAGCTTGCCCTCCACAGATACGCAGTATTTT; cdr3_aa: CASSLPSTDTQYF; d_call: .; clone_size: .; j_call: TRBJ2-3; v_call: TRBV5-1
cdr3_nt: TGTGCCAGCAGCAAGACGGGACAAATGAACACTGAAGCTTTCTTT; cdr3_aa: CASSKTGQMNTEAFF; d_call: .; clone_size: .; j_call: TRBJ1-1; v_call: TRBV21-1
cdr3_nt: TGTGCCAGCAGCCCCCGGGTGGGGGGTGACACCATATATTTT; cdr3_aa: CASSPRVGGDTIYF; d_call: .; clone_size: .; j_call: TRBJ1-3; v_call: TRBV9
cdr3_nt: TGTGCCAGCAGTTTATACGGGGGTCTCACTGAAGCTTTCTTT; cdr3_aa: CASSLYGGLTEAFF; d_call: .; clone_size: .; j_call: TRBJ1-1; v_call: TRBV28
cdr3_nt: TGTGCCAGCCGTACTAGCGGCACAGATACGCAGTATTTT; cdr3_aa: CASRTSGTDTQYF; d_call: TRBD2; clone_size: .; j_call: TRBJ2-3; v_call: TRBV2
cdr3_nt: TGTGCCAGCAACCCCCTAGGGGACAATGAGCAGTTCTTC; cdr3_aa: CASNPLGDNEQFF; d_call: .; clone_size: .; j_call: TRBJ2-1; v_call: TRBV27
cdr3_nt: TGTGCCTGGAGTAGGGGGCTTGGTGAAAAACTGTTTTTT; cdr3_aa: CAWSRGLGEKLFF; d_call: TRBD1; clone_size: .; j_call: TRBJ1-4; v_call: TRBV30
cdr3_nt: TGTGCCAGCAGGCTCTTTAGGGGGGCGCCGTCTAATTCACCCCTCCACTTT; cdr3_aa: CASRLFRGAPSNSPLHF; d_call: .; clone_size: .; j_call: TRBJ1-6; v_call: TRBV28
cdr3_nt: TGTGCCAGCAGCAAAGTGAGTCGGACTTCCTCTGGAAACACCATATATTTT; cdr3_aa: CASSKVSRTSSGNTIYF; d_call: .; clone_size: .; j_call: TRBJ1-3; v_call: TRBV21-1